This paragraph covers one TCR beta chain sequence. This table comes from immunoSEQ multiplex PCR, and its TCRdb copy is limited to in-frame clones, with some not included. Of hundreds of thousands of clones listed, about 86% were seen once; the top ten hold approximately 5.3%. The data are from a study of blood T cell repertoires in COVID-19. V lost 4 bases, J lost 9 bases, and 17 bases lay in between. CDR1 and CDR2 (germline): SGDLS, YYNGEE. The CDR3 has 14 residues. V and J are TRBV9 and TRBJ2-1; D might be TRBD2 (5 bases). Sequenced sample: peripheral blood. The TCR originated in a man at least 80 years old with acute or convalescent COVID-19. CDR3: CASSTSGVGPEQFF. The CDR3 nucleotides are TGTGCCAGCAGCACGAGCGGAGTGGGCCCTGAGCAGTTCTTC.